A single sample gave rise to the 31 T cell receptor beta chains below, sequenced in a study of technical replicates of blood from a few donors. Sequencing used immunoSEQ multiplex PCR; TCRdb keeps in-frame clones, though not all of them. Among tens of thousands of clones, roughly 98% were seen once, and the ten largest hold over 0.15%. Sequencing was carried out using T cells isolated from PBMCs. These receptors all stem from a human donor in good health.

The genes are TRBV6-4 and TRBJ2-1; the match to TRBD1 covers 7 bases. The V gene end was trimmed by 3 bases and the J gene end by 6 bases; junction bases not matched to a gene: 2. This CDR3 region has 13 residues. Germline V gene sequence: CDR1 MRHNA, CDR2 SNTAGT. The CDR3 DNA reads TGTGCCAGCAGTGAGACAGGGACCAATGAGCAGTTCTTC. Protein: CASSETGTNEQFF.

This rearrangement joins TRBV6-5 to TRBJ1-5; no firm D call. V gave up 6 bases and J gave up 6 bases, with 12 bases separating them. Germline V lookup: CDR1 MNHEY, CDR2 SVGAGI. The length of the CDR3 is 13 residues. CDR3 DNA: TGTGCCAGCAGACCTTCGGGTCGTCAGCCCCAGCATTTT. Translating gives CASRPSGRQPQHF.

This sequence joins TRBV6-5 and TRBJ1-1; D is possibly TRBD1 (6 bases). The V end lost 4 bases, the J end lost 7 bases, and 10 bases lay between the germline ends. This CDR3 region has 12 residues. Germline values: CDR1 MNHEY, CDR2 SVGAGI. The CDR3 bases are TGTGCCAGCAGTTCAGGGGCGATTGAAGCTTTCTTT. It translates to CASSSGAIEAFF.

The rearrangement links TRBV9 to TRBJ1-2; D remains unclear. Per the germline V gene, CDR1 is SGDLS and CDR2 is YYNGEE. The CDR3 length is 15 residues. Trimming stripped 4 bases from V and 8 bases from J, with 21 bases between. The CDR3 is CASSSHGEPSWGYTF. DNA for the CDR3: TGTGCCAGCAGCTCACACGGGGAACCCTCCTGGGGCTACACCTTC.

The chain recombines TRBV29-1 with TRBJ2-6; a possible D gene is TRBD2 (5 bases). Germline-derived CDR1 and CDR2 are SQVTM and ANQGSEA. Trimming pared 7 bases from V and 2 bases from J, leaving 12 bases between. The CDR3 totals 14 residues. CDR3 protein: CSATDGAGANVLTF. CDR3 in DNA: TGCAGCGCCACAGACGGGGCTGGGGCCAACGTCCTGACTTTC.

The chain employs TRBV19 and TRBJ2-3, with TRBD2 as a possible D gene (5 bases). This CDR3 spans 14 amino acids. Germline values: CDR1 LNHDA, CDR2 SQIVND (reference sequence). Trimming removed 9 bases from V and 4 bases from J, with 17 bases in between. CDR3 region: CASKEGSVADTQYF. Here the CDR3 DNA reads TGTGCCAGCAAAGAGGGCTCGGTAGCAGATACGCAGTATTTT.

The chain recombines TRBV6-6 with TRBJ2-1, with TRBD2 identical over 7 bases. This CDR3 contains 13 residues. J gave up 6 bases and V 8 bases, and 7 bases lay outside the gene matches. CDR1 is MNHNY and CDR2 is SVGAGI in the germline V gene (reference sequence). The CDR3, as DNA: TGTGCCAGCCGTACCGGGGGGTCCAATGAGCAGTTCTTC. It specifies CASRTGGSNEQFF.

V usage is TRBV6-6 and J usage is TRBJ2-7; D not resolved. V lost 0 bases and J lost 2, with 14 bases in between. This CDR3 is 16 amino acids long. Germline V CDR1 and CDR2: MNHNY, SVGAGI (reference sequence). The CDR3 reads CASSYSRQQMTYEQYF. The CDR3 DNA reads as TGTGCCAGCAGTTACTCGCGGCAGCAAATGACCTACGAGCAGTACTTC.

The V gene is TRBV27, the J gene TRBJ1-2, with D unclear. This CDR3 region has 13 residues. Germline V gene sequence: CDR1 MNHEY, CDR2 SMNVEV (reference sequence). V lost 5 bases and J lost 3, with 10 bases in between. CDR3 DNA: TGTGCCAGCAGTAGTTACAGACACTATGGCTACACCTTC. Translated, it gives CASSSYRHYGYTF.

In DNA form, the CDR3 reads TGCGCCAGCAGCTTGGCCGGGACAGGTCCAGCCAATATGACGCAGTACTTC. Protein sequence: CASSLAGTGPANMTQYF. V gene TRBV5-1 combines with J gene TRBJ2-7, with 8 bases fitting TRBD1. The CDR3 consists of 17 residues. V lost 0 bases and J lost 9; bases outside the gene matches: 17. Germline V CDR1 and CDR2: SGHRS, YFSETQ.

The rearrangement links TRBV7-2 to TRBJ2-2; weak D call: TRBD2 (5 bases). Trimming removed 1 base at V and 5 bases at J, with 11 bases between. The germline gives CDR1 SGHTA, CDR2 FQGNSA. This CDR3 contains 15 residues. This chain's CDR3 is CASSLVGLGTGELFF. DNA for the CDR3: TGTGCCAGCAGCTTAGTAGGACTCGGTACCGGGGAGCTGTTTTTT.

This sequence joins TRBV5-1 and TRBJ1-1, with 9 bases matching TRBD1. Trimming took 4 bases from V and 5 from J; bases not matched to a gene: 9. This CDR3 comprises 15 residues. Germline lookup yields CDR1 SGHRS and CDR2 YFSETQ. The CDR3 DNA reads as TGCGCCAGCAGCGGTAAGACAGGGGGTGTTACTGAAGCTTTCTTT. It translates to CASSGKTGGVTEAFF.

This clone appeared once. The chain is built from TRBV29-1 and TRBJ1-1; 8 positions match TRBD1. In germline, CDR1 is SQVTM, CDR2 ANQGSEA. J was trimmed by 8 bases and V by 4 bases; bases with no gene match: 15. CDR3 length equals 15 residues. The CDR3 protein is CSVGVDGTGAPEAFF. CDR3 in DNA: TGCAGCGTTGGGGTCGACGGGACAGGCGCACCAGAAGCTTTCTTT.

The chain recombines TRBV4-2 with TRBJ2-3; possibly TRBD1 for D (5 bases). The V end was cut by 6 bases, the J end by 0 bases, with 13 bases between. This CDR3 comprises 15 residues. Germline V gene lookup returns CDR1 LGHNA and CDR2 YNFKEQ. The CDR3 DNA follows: TGTGCCAGCAGTCCAGACAGTGCTAGCACAGATACGCAGTATTTT. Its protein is CASSPDSASTDTQYF.

The CDR3, as DNA: TGTGCCAGCAGCTCTACCTACCGTGAAGCTTTCTTT. Encoded protein: CASSSTYREAFF. The chain employs TRBV5-8 and TRBJ1-1; no reliable D call. In germline, CDR1 is SGHTS, CDR2 YDEGEE. V dropped 3 bases and J dropped 7 bases, with 10 bases sitting between them. The CDR3 is 12 amino acids. The full variable domain, completed using reference TRBV5-8 and TRBJ1-1, is EAGVTQSPTHLIKTRGQQATLRCSPISGHTSVYWYQQALGLGLQFLLWYDEGEERNRGNFPPRFSGRQFPNYSSELNVNALELEDSALYLCASSSTYREAFFGQGTRLTVV.

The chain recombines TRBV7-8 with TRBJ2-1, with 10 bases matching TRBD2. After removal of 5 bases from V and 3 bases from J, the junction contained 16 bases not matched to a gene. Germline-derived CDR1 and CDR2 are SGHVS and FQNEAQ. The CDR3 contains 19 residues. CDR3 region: CASSHPTSGTDLDYNEQFF. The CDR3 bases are TGTGCCAGCAGCCACCCCACTAGCGGGACGGACCTTGACTACAATGAGCAGTTCTTC.

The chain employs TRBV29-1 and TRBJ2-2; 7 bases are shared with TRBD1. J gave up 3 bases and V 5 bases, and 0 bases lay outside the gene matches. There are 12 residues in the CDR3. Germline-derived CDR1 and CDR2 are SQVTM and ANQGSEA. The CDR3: CSVQGDTGELFF. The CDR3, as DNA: TGCAGCGTTCAGGGGGACACCGGGGAGCTGTTTTTT.

DNA of the CDR3: TGTGCCAGCAGCTTAGGCAGGGGGACTAATGAAAAACTGTTTTTT. It specifies CASSLGRGTNEKLFF. The chain joins TRBV13 to TRBJ1-4, with 7 bases aligning to TRBD1. The J segment lost 2 bases and the V segment lost 0 bases, leaving 0 bases of the junction unmatched. Germline lookup yields CDR1 PRHDT and CDR2 FYEKMQ (reference sequence). This CDR3 spans 15 amino acids. The variable domain in full, with the rest retrieved from reference TRBV13 and TRBJ1-4, is AAGVIQSPRHLIKEKRETATLKCYPIPRHDTVYWYQQGPGQDPQFLISFYEKMQSDKGSIPDRFSAQQFSDYHSELNMSSLELGDSALYFCASSLGRGTNEKLFFGSGTQLSVL.

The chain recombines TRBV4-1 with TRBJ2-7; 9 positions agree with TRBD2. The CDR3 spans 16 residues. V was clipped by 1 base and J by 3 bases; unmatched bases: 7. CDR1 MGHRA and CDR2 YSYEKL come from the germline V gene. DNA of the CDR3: TGCGCCAGCAGCCAAGTTGCTAGCGGGGTATACTACGAGCAGTACTTC. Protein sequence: CASSQVASGVYYEQYF.

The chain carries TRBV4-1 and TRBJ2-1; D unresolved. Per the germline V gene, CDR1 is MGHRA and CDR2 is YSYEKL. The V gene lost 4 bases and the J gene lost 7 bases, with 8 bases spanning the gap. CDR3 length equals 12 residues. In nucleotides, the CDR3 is TGCGCCAGCAGCCTCAGTTTGAATGAGCAGTTCTTC. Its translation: CASSLSLNEQFF.

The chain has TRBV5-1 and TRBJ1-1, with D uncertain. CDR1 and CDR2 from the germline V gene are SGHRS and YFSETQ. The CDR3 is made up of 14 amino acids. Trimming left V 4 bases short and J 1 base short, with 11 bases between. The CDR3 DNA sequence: TGCGCCAGCAGCGAACCGGAGTCGAACACTGAAGCTTTCTTT. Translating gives CASSEPESNTEAFF.

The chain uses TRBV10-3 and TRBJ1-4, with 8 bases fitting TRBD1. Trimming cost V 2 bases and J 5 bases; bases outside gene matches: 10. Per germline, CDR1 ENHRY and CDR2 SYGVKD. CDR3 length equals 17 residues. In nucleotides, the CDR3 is TGTGCCATCAGTGAGGGGGGGACAGGCCAGTGGAATGAAAAACTGTTTTTT. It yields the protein CAISEGGTGQWNEKLFF.

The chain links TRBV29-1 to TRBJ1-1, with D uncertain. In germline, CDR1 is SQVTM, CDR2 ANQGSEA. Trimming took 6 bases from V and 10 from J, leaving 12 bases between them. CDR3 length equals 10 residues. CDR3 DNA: TGCAGCGTCCAAGCAAACGGAGCTTTCTTT. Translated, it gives CSVQANGAFF.

The CDR3 sequence: CASRLAGNSYNEQFF. The CDR3 DNA is TGTGCCAGCCGACTAGCGGGGAATTCATACAATGAGCAGTTCTTC. V usage is TRBV2 and J usage is TRBJ2-1; 11 bases are shared with TRBD2. Trimming at V came to 8 bases and at J to 4 bases, leaving 7 bases not matched to a gene. The germline V gene encodes CDR1 SNHLY and CDR2 FYNNEI. There are 15 residues in the CDR3.

CDR3 loop: CASSPPLGDRGAGTQYF. CDR3 DNA sequence: TGTGCCAGCTCACCTCCGTTAGGGGACAGGGGAGCCGGGACCCAGTACTTC. The gene calls are TRBV18 and TRBJ2-5; 10 bases match TRBD1. This CDR3 has 17 residues. The germline CDR1 and CDR2 sequences are KGHSH and LQKENI. V lost 3 bases and J lost 7; bases outside the gene matches: 14.

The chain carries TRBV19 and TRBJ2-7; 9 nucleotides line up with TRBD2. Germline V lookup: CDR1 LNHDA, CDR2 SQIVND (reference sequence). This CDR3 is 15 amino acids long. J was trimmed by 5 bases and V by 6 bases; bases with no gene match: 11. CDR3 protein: CASRPPGGRADEQYF. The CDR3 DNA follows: TGTGCCAGTAGACCGCCGGGCGGGAGGGCCGACGAGCAGTACTTC.

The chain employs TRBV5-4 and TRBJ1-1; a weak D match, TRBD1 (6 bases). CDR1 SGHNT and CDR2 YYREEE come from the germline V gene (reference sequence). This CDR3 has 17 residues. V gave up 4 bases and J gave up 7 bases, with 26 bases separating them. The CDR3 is CASSRGQMGHGEGEAFF. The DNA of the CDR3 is TGTGCCAGCAGCCGCGGCCAGATGGGACATGGGGAGGGTGAAGCTTTCTTT.

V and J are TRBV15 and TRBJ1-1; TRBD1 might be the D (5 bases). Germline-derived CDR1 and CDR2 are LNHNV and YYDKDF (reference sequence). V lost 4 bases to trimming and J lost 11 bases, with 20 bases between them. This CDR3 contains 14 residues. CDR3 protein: CATSNSRQGWLAFF. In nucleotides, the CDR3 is TGTGCCACCAGCAACAGTAGGCAGGGTTGGCTGGCTTTCTTT.

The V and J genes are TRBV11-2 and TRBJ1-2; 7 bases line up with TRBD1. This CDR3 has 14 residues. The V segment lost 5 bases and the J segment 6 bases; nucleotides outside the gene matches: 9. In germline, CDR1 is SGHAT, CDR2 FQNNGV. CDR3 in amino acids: CASSRWSRGDGYTF. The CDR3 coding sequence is TGTGCCAGCAGCCGGTGGAGCAGGGGGGATGGCTACACCTTC.

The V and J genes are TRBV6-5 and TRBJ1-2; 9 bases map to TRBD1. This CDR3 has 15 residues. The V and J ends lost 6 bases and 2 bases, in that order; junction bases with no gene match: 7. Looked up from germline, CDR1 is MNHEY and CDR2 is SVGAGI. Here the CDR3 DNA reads TGTGCCAGCAGCGTCGGACAGGGGATCAACTATGGCTACACCTTC. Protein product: CASSVGQGINYGYTF.

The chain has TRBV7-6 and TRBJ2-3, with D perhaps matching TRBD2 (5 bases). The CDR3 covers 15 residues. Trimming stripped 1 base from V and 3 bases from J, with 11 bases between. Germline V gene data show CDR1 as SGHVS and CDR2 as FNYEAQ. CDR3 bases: TGTGCCAGCAGCTTAGTCTCCGGGGTAACAGATACGCAGTATTTT. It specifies CASSLVSGVTDTQYF.